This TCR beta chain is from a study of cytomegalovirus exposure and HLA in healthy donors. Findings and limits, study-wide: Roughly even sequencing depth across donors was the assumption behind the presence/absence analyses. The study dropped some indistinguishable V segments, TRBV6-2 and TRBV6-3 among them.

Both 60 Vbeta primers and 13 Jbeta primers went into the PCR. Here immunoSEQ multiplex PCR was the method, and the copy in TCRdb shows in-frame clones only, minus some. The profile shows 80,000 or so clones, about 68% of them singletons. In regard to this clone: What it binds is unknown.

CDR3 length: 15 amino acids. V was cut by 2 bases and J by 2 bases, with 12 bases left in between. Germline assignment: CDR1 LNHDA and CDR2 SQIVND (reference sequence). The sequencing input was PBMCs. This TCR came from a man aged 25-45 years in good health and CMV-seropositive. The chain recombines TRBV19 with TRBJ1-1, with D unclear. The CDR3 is CASSISRNRNTEAFF. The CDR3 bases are TGTGCCAGTAGTATAAGCAGGAACCGAAACACTGAAGCTTTCTTT.